The clone carrying this TCR beta chain was counted ten times or more. Its antigen remains unidentified. This specimen belongs to a study of CD8+CD57+ T cells in acquired aplastic anemia. Across the study: Sorted CD4+ and CD8+ cells gave an average of approximately 3 ug of DNA. Mean read depth for CD4+ cells from healthy donors was around 11 million.

Study outcomes and limitations: The number of CD8+ CDR3 sequences shared by patients and controls was 25 to 35. For CD8+ Simpson's diversity, patients and controls showed no significant difference.

Genomic DNA served as template for TCR beta VDJ and CDR3 profiling. TCRdb itself ran the reads through MiXCR, one entry per CDR3 protein. Counted here are around 400,000 distinct CDR3 sequences, around 68% occurring once; the ten biggest clones make up around 4%. Germline lookup yields CDR1 DFQATT and CDR2 SNEGSKA (reference sequence). The CDR3 runs to 15 residues. The V end lost 3 bases, the J end lost 4 bases, and 18 bases lay between the germline ends. This TCR derives from a human donor in good health, serving as a control. Sequenced material: sorted CD4+, CD8+, or CD8+CD57+ T cells (not recorded which) from PBMCs. The rearrangement joins TRBV20-1 to TRBJ1-1; a possible D gene is TRBD1 (5 bases). The CDR3 loop reads CSARDTRGLGTEAFF. CDR3 DNA: TGCAGTGCTAGGGACACCCGGGGGTTAGGCACTGAAGCTTTCTTT.